The sequence of this TCR beta chain was determined in a study of blood T cell repertoires in COVID-19. Across the whole study: Acute and convalescent COVID-19 specimens originated in the United States, Italy and Spain. From T cells, B-cell-depleted T cells, or PBMCs came the material, which was cDNA or gDNA.

TCRdb's table, derived via immunoSEQ multiplex PCR, lists solely in-frame clones and lacks some. Here the sample spans over 120,000 clones, roughly 73% being singletons. The CDR3 spans 16 residues. J gave up 1 base and V 2 bases, and 4 bases lay outside the gene matches. Germline V gene data show CDR1 as SGDLS and CDR2 as YYNGEE. The sample consisted of peripheral blood. The chain carries TRBV9 and TRBJ2-2; TRBD2 matches at 8 bases. This TCR was sampled from a woman in her 50s with active or convalescent COVID-19. For the CDR3, the DNA is TGTGCCAGCAGCGTTCGCGGGGGGTTGAACACCGGGGAGCTGTTTTTT. Its translation is CASSVRGGLNTGELFF.